Presented here are 17 T cell receptor beta chains from one specimen sequenced in a study of OX40 agonist ivuxolimab in advanced cancers. Produced via immunoSEQ multiplex PCR; TCRdb's table is partial and in-frame only. This repertoire shows 95,000 to 100,000 clones, around 90% found once; its top ten account for 1.5% to 2%. The material was CD4+ or CD8+ T cells sorted from blood, obtained in a trial of the OX40 agonist ivuxolimab. These receptors originate from an adult with an advanced solid tumor such as melanoma, head and neck, liver or kidney cancer.

This chain's CDR3 is CAWSNRGDYGYTF. The CDR3 bases are TGTGCCTGGAGTAATAGAGGGGACTATGGCTACACCTTC. V usage is TRBV30 and J usage is TRBJ1-2; tentative D call: TRBD1 (5 bases). The length of the CDR3 is 13 residues. Trimming shortened V by 2 bases and J by 3 bases, and 10 bases separated the two germline ends. Germline V gene data show CDR1 as GTSNPN and CDR2 as SVGIG (reference sequence).

This clone was found once. The chain links TRBV29-1 to TRBJ2-3; 9 bases line up with TRBD1. Germline V lookup: CDR1 SQVTM, CDR2 ANQGSEA. The V and J ends lost 5 bases and 3 bases, in that order; junction bases with no gene match: 6. This CDR3 is built from 14 residues. In DNA form, the CDR3 reads TGCAGCGTTCCTCCGGGACAGGGAACAGATACGCAGTATTTT. It yields the protein CSVPPGQGTDTQYF.

The rearrangement uses TRBV11-3 and TRBJ2-2; 7 bases agree with TRBD1. V trimming: 5 bases; J trimming: 7 bases; junction bases outside the gene matches: 10. Germline V gene lookup returns CDR1 SGHNT and CDR2 YENEEA. This CDR3 has 15 residues. For the CDR3, the DNA is TGTGCCAGCAGCCTAAGACAGGGATGGGACGGGGAGCTGTTTTTT. As protein: CASSLRQGWDGELFF.

The V call is TRBV30, the J call TRBJ1-5; D is ambiguous. Between the trimmed V and J ends, which lost 2 bases and 4 bases, there was a span of 9 bases. There are 13 residues in the CDR3. Germline CDR1 reads GTSNPN; CDR2 reads SVGIG (reference sequence). As DNA, the CDR3 is TGTGCCTGGAGTCGTACGGGAAATCAGCCCCAGCATTTT. As protein: CAWSRTGNQPQHF. Full variable domain (remainder filled in from reference TRBV30 and TRBJ1-5): SQTIHQWPATLVQPVGSPLSLECTVEGTSNPNLYWYRQAAGRGLQLLFYSVGIGQISSEVPQNLSASRPQDRQFILSSKKLLLSDSGFYLCAWSRTGNQPQHFGDGTRLSIL.

The rearrangement joins TRBV27 to TRBJ2-5; the match to TRBD2 covers 7 bases. With V trimmed by 0 bases and J by 5 bases, 0 bases remained unmatched. Germline lookup yields CDR1 MNHEY and CDR2 SMNVEV (reference sequence). CDR3 length: 13 residues. Here the CDR3 DNA reads TGTGCCAGCAGTTTATCGGGGGGGGAGACCCAGTACTTC. Protein sequence: CASSLSGGETQYF.

This sequence joins TRBV5-1 and TRBJ2-3; D may be TRBD1 (6 bases). CDR1 is SGHRS and CDR2 is YFSETQ in the germline V gene. The CDR3 runs 15 residues. Trimming took 0 bases from V and 2 from J, leaving 10 bases between them. This CDR3 reads CASSLDSGDTDTQYF. The CDR3 DNA follows: TGCGCCAGCAGCTTGGACTCAGGGGACACAGATACGCAGTATTTT. The entire variable domain, with the rest obtained from reference TRBV5-1 and TRBJ2-3, is as follows: KAGVTQTPRYLIKTRGQQVTLSCSPISGHRSVSWYQQTPGQGLQFLFEYFSETQRNKGNFPGRFSGRQFSNSRSEMNVSTLELGDSALYLCASSLDSGDTDTQYFGPGTRLTVL.

J is TRBJ2-7 and V is TRBV11-2; 9 bases map to TRBD1. The junction had 7 bases not matched to a gene; V was cut back by 5 bases and J by 2 bases. This CDR3 is built from 15 residues. Germline V gene data show CDR1 as SGHAT and CDR2 as FQNNGV. CDR3 residues: CASSPRTGAPYEQYF. The CDR3 DNA is TGTGCCAGCAGCCCAAGGACAGGGGCGCCCTACGAGCAGTACTTC.

The chain has TRBV11-3 and TRBJ2-3, with 7 bases fitting TRBD2. CDR1 and CDR2 from the germline V gene are SGHNT and YENEEA. V was pared by 1 base and J by 3 bases, with 7 bases of the junction left unmatched. This CDR3 is 16 amino acids long. The CDR3 sequence: CASSLGLREFTDTQYF. The CDR3 DNA sequence: TGTGCCAGCAGCTTAGGCTTGCGGGAGTTTACAGATACGCAGTATTTT.

This rearrangement joins TRBV2 to TRBJ1-4; 7 nucleotides align to TRBD1. This CDR3 has 14 residues. Germline V gene data show CDR1 as SNHLY and CDR2 as FYNNEI. V was pared by 3 bases and J by 7 bases, with 5 bases of the junction left unmatched. CDR3 bases: TGTGCCAGCAGTGACGACAGGGTCCCTGAAAAACTGTTTTTT. Its protein product is CASSDDRVPEKLFF.

The J gene is TRBJ2-1, the V gene TRBV5-1, with D maybe TRBD2 (5 bases). V lost 4 bases and J lost 3, with 17 bases in between. Germline CDR1 is SGHRS and CDR2 is YFSETQ. The CDR3 has 16 amino acids. The CDR3 bases are TGCGCCAGCAGCCCGGACGACTATGACGGCTACAATGAGCAGTTCTTC. Protein: CASSPDDYDGYNEQFF.

The chain carries TRBV10-3 and TRBJ1-1; TRBD1 agrees at 10 bases. Per the germline V gene, CDR1 is ENHRY and CDR2 is SYGVKD. This CDR3 comprises 16 residues. After removal of 5 bases from V and 8 bases from J, the junction contained 14 bases not matched to a gene. CDR3 in DNA: TGTGCCATCAGTTCTGGGACAGGGGATAGATTAAAGGAAGCTTTCTTT. It is translated as CAISSGTGDRLKEAFF.

This clone was picked up a small number of times. J is TRBJ2-5 and V is TRBV5-8; weak D call: TRBD1 (6 bases). CDR3 length: 14 amino acids. The V and J ends lost 4 bases and 5 bases respectively, with 15 bases between them. The germline V gene has CDR1 SGHTS and CDR2 YDEGEE. The CDR3 region is CASSPTGTGETQYF. DNA for the CDR3: TGTGCCAGCAGCCCCACAGGGACGGGGGAGACCCAGTACTTC.

The gene calls are TRBV6-1 and TRBJ2-3; unclear D gene. Between the trimmed V and J ends, which lost 6 bases and 3 bases, there was a span of 10 bases. CDR1 and CDR2 from the germline V gene are MNHNS and SASEGT. This CDR3 region has 13 residues. The CDR3 protein is CASRDVITDTQYF. The CDR3 DNA follows: TGTGCCAGCAGGGACGTGATTACAGATACGCAGTATTTT.

The chain combines TRBV25-1 with TRBJ1-2; the match to TRBD1 covers 7 bases. Germline lookup yields CDR1 MGHDK and CDR2 SYGVNS. This CDR3 comprises 13 residues. The trim removed 6 bases at V and 3 bases at J, leaving 4 bases unmatched. Here the CDR3 DNA reads TGTGCCAGCAGGGCCGGGACAGACTATGGCTACACCTTC. It encodes CASRAGTDYGYTF.

This chain connects TRBV4-3 to TRBJ1-1, with D possibly being TRBD1 (5 bases). The germline V gene has CDR1 LGHNA and CDR2 YSLEER. V shed 2 bases and J shed 3 bases, with 10 bases lying between them. The CDR3 sequence is 14 residues long. Here the CDR3 reads CASSQRGSDTEAFF. For the CDR3, the DNA is TGCGCCAGCAGCCAACGGGGGTCGGACACTGAAGCTTTCTTT.

This clone was seen a single time. The V gene is TRBV11-3, the J gene TRBJ1-2; no definite D call. V lost 0 bases, J lost 4 bases, and 6 bases lay in between. The CDR3 runs to 13 residues. Germline CDR1 and CDR2: SGHNT and YENEEA. CDR3 loop: CASSLELVYGYTF. CDR3 in DNA: TGTGCCAGCAGCTTAGAGTTGGTCTATGGCTACACCTTC.

This chain uses TRBV2 with TRBJ1-2; D possibly corresponds to TRBD1 (5 bases). The CDR3 covers 14 residues. V was pared by 2 bases and J by 7 bases, with 14 bases between. Looked up from germline, CDR1 is SNHLY and CDR2 is FYNNEI. The CDR3 coding sequence is TGTGCCAGCAGTGAAAGGTTAGGGGCACTTGGCTACACCTTC. Its translation: CASSERLGALGYTF.